The 32 T cell receptor beta chains listed next were all sequenced from one sample in a study of radiation and T cells in renal cell carcinoma (dated by TCRdb to about 2020). This specimen's time point label, interpreted: tumor resected at nephrectomy. The meaning of the sample's treatment or condition label: 15 Gy SBRT to primary tumor, nephrectomy 4 weeks later. Library construction relied on the immunoSEQ multiplex PCR assay. TCRdb's version of the immuneACCESS table is confined to in-frame rearrangements and falls short of the full clone set. An unresolved V gene accounts for under half of the shortfall where checked; the remainder is of unknown origin. Here the sample has about 18,000 clones; less than 65% occur a single time. In total, the top ten clones hold about 11% of the sample. Sequencing was performed on tumor tissue, taken from a patient whose treatment included radiotherapy and nephrectomy. The receptors come from a man aged 50 to 59 with renal cell carcinoma.

This chain's CDR3 is CASSLEEVVGNEQFF. Written as DNA, the CDR3 is TGCGCCAGCAGCTTGGAGGAGGTGGTAGGGAATGAGCAGTTCTTC. The chain links TRBV5-1 to TRBJ2-1; D may be TRBD2 (5 bases). Trimming removed 0 bases from V and 7 bases from J, with 14 bases in between. The CDR3 has 15 residues. The germline V gene encodes CDR1 SGHRS and CDR2 YFSETQ.

This clone was picked up a small number of times. This sequence joins TRBV2 and TRBJ1-5, with D maybe TRBD1 (6 bases). The CDR3 totals 13 residues. Germline V gene sequence: CDR1 SNHLY, CDR2 FYNNEI. The V gene lost 6 bases and the J gene lost 7 bases, with 13 bases spanning the gap. The CDR3 loop is CASRDWGGQPQHF. CDR3 coding DNA: TGTGCCAGCAGGGATTGGGGGGGCCAGCCCCAGCATTTT.

By frequency in the sample, this clone is medium-sized. The gene calls are TRBV5-1 and TRBJ2-7; 7 bases agree with TRBD2. This CDR3 region has 14 residues. CDR1 and CDR2 (germline): SGHRS, YFSETQ. Trimming removed 0 bases from V and 5 bases from J; junction bases left unmatched: 5. The DNA of the CDR3 is TGCGCCAGCAGCTTGGGTGAAGGGACTAACGAGCAGTACTTC. This translates into CASSLGEGTNEQYF.

The rearrangement joins TRBV4-1 to TRBJ2-2, with D maybe TRBD2 (5 bases). V was pared by 3 bases and J by 1 base, with 9 bases between. The length of the CDR3 is 15 residues. Germline values: CDR1 MGHRA, CDR2 YSYEKL. CDR3 residues: CASSQPLVNTGELFF. CDR3 coding DNA: TGCGCCAGCAGCCAGCCACTAGTGAACACCGGGGAGCTGTTTTTT.

This rearrangement joins TRBV6-6 to TRBJ1-1; no clear D. The CDR3 is 13 amino acids. V dropped 5 bases and J dropped 3 bases, with 10 bases sitting between them. Per the germline V gene, CDR1 is MNHNY and CDR2 is SVGAGI (reference sequence). CDR3 sequence: CASSLPGYTEAFF. For the CDR3, the DNA is TGTGCCAGCAGTCTTCCGGGGTACACTGAAGCTTTCTTT.

V is TRBV5-4 and J is TRBJ1-2; TRBD1 aligns across 9 bases. Germline lookup yields CDR1 SGHNT and CDR2 YYREEE (reference sequence). This CDR3 region has 14 residues. Trimming removed 5 bases from V and 2 bases from J; junction bases left unmatched: 4. The chain's CDR3 is CASSSQGANYGYTF. Here the CDR3 DNA reads TGTGCCAGCAGTTCACAGGGGGCGAACTATGGCTACACCTTC.

The J gene is TRBJ2-3, the V gene TRBV5-1; D is undetermined. The V end was cut by 5 bases, the J end by 3 bases, with 7 bases between. The germline V gene encodes CDR1 SGHRS and CDR2 YFSETQ. CDR3 length: 12 residues. The CDR3 DNA sequence: TGCGCCAGCAGAATTGGGACAGATACGCAGTATTTT. Translation: CASRIGTDTQYF.

The sample holds one count of this clone. The chain carries TRBV19 and TRBJ2-7, with a weak D call TRBD1 (5 bases). The CDR3 has 14 amino acids. In germline, CDR1 is LNHDA, CDR2 SQIVND (reference sequence). V was cut by 3 bases and J by 4 bases, with 13 bases left in between. This CDR3 is CASSIRVGRYEQYF. CDR3 nucleotides: TGTGCCAGTAGTATCAGGGTGGGTAGATACGAGCAGTACTTC.

The rearrangement links TRBV29-1 to TRBJ2-7; 8 bases line up with TRBD1. CDR1 and CDR2 (germline): SQVTM, ANQGSEA. Trimming removed 4 bases from V and 0 bases from J; junction bases left unmatched: 5. This CDR3 spans 14 amino acids. The CDR3 sequence is CSVADTGGSYEQYF. CDR3 nucleotide sequence: TGCAGCGTTGCCGATACAGGGGGCTCCTACGAGCAGTACTTC.

V usage is TRBV5-1 and J usage is TRBJ2-1; the D is unclear. This CDR3 comprises 13 residues. The V end was cut by 5 bases, the J end by 6 bases, with 12 bases between. Germline CDR1 and CDR2: SGHRS and YFSETQ. CDR3 sequence: CASSSTHGNEQFF. The CDR3 DNA reads TGCGCCAGCAGTTCCACCCATGGCAATGAGCAGTTCTTC.

The genes are TRBV2 and TRBJ2-1; a weak D match, TRBD2 (5 bases). Germline CDR1 reads SNHLY; CDR2 reads FYNNEI. The V end was cut by 6 bases, the J end by 4 bases, with 19 bases between. This CDR3 is 16 amino acids long. The CDR3 DNA reads as TGTGCCAGCAGCGATACATCTACTTCGGGGTACAATGAGCAGTTCTTC. Encoded protein: CASSDTSTSGYNEQFF. The full variable domain, with the rest looked up from reference TRBV2 and TRBJ2-1, is EPEVTQTPSHQVTQMGQEVILRCVPISNHLYFYWYRQILGQKVEFLVSFYNNEISEKSEIFDDQFSVERPDGSNFTLKIRSTKLEDSAMYFCASSDTSTSGYNEQFFGPGTRLTVL.

This chain uses TRBV5-8 with TRBJ2-7; 9 positions match TRBD2. Germline CDR1 reads SGHTS; CDR2 reads YDEGEE. The CDR3 consists of 15 residues. V trimming: 6 bases; J trimming: 5 bases; junction bases outside the gene matches: 12. CDR3 protein: CASTLRLGTSNEQYF. The CDR3 DNA follows: TGTGCCAGCACCCTTCGCCTGGGGACTAGCAACGAGCAGTACTTC.

The V and J genes are TRBV6-5 and TRBJ2-1; D is perhaps TRBD1 or TRBD2 (5 bases each). Germline V CDR1 and CDR2: MNHEY, SVGAGI. With 9 bases removed from V and 1 base from J, the gap between germline ends came to 13 bases. CDR3 length: 14 amino acids. The CDR3 here is CASRGRPSYNEQFF. The CDR3 DNA reads as TGTGCCAGTAGGGGACGGCCATCCTACAATGAGCAGTTCTTC.

The chain uses TRBV9 and TRBJ2-2; D possibly corresponds to TRBD2 (6 bases). The CDR3 loop spans 15 amino acids. The germline V gene has CDR1 SGDLS and CDR2 YYNGEE. With 2 bases removed from V and 5 bases from J, the gap between germline ends came to 13 bases. Written as DNA, the CDR3 is TGTGCCAGCAGCGTGGGACTCCCCAGGACCGGGGAGCTGTTTTTT. Residues: CASSVGLPRTGELFF.

The chain recombines TRBV20-1 with TRBJ2-7; D gene ambiguous. Trimming cost V 6 bases and J 3 bases, with 9 bases left between them. CDR3 length: 11 residues. The germline CDR1 and CDR2 sequences are DFQATT and SNEGSKA (reference sequence). The CDR3 loop is CSAEEYYEQYF. In DNA form, the CDR3 reads TGCAGTGCCGAGGAGTACTACGAGCAGTACTTC.

The rearrangement links TRBV7-9 to TRBJ2-7, with TRBD1 identical over 8 bases. V lost 5 bases to trimming and J lost 0 bases; unmatched junction nucleotides: 6. This CDR3 spans 15 amino acids. Germline V gene data show CDR1 as SEHNR and CDR2 as FQNEAQ (reference sequence). The CDR3 sequence: CASSRLTGGSYEQYF. CDR3 bases: TGTGCCAGCAGCCGACTCACAGGGGGCTCCTACGAGCAGTACTTC.

This chain uses TRBV7-2 with TRBJ1-2; no reliable D call. The length of the CDR3 is 13 residues. Trimming removed 3 bases from V and 4 bases from J, with 9 bases in between. Germline V gene data show CDR1 as SGHTA and CDR2 as FQGNSA. CDR3 nucleotide sequence: TGTGCCAGCAGCTTCTCCGGCCCCTATGGCTACACCTTC. It translates to CASSFSGPYGYTF.

The chain has TRBV7-9 and TRBJ2-7; D unclear. The CDR3 has 11 amino acids. The germline V gene encodes CDR1 SEHNR and CDR2 FQNEAQ (reference sequence). V lost 0 bases to trimming and J lost 6 bases, with 3 bases between them. The CDR3 bases are TGTGCCAGCAGCTTAGCTCTCGAGCAGTACTTC. Its protein product is CASSLALEQYF.

This clone has only a few counts. The rearrangement joins TRBV15 to TRBJ2-1; possibly TRBD1 for D (5 bases). The ends were cut back, 1 base at V and 8 bases at J, with 15 bases in the middle. The CDR3 covers 15 residues. Germline assignment: CDR1 LNHNV and CDR2 YYDKDF (reference sequence). The CDR3 loop is CATSRAARVGDEQFF. CDR3 bases: TGTGCCACCAGCAGAGCGGCCAGGGTAGGGGATGAGCAGTTCTTC.

The chain joins TRBV10-3 to TRBJ2-3, with TRBD1 identical over 10 bases. The CDR3 runs 15 residues. Germline assignment: CDR1 ENHRY and CDR2 SYGVKD. J lost 3 bases, V lost 11 bases, and 11 bases had no gene match. The CDR3 loop reads CAAREGTGDTDTQYF. The CDR3 DNA is TGTGCCGCCAGAGAAGGGACAGGGGATACAGATACGCAGTATTTT.

A remark on this clone: Other DNA sequences in this sample translate to the same CDR3. The chain is built from TRBV30 and TRBJ2-5, with D maybe TRBD1 (6 bases). From germline, CDR1 is GTSNPN and CDR2 SVGIG (reference sequence). Trimming stripped 2 bases from V and 2 bases from J, with 9 bases between. This CDR3 is built from 13 residues. The CDR3 DNA reads as TGTGCCTGGAGTAGAGGGGGACAAGAGACCCAGTACTTC. Translating gives CAWSRGGQETQYF.

The CDR3 nucleotides read TGTGCCAGCAGCCCGGGGCCGAACACTGAAGCTTTCTTT. Its translation is CASSPGPNTEAFF. V gene TRBV13 combines with J gene TRBJ1-1; TRBD1 might be the D (5 bases). CDR1 is PRHDT and CDR2 is FYEKMQ in the germline V gene (reference sequence). The germline V and J ends were trimmed by 5 bases and 1 base, with 8 bases remaining between them. CDR3 length equals 13 residues.

The V and J genes are TRBV10-3 and TRBJ2-6; either TRBD1 or TRBD2 may supply D (5 bases each). Trimming removed 4 bases at V and 4 bases at J, with 17 bases between. CDR1 and CDR2 (germline): ENHRY, SYGVKD. The length of the CDR3 is 17 residues. This CDR3 is CAISAAREFLGANVLTF. CDR3 DNA sequence: TGTGCCATCAGTGCCGCCAGGGAGTTTTTAGGGGCCAACGTCCTGACTTTC.

In its sample, this clone was seen a few times. This chain connects TRBV27 to TRBJ1-1; 11 bases fit TRBD1. Trimming took 5 bases from V and 0 from J; bases not matched to a gene: 5. The CDR3 length is 16 residues. Germline-derived CDR1 and CDR2 are MNHEY and SMNVEV (reference sequence). The CDR3 DNA reads as TGTGCCAGCAGTCAACGGGACAGGGGGATGAACACTGAAGCTTTCTTT. Its protein product is CASSQRDRGMNTEAFF.

This clone came up a few times. The chain is built from TRBV19 and TRBJ1-2; weak D call: TRBD1 (5 bases). The CDR3 loop spans 14 amino acids. From germline, CDR1 is LNHDA and CDR2 SQIVND (reference sequence). V was cut by 8 bases and J by 1 base, with 14 bases left in between. CDR3 protein: CASVNGQGNYGYTF. For the CDR3, the DNA is TGTGCCAGTGTCAATGGGCAGGGTAACTATGGCTACACCTTC.

This clone was detected many times. CDR3 loop: CASSGQGYEQYF. The CDR3, as DNA: TGCGCCAGCAGCGGCCAGGGCTACGAGCAGTACTTC. The genes are TRBV5-1 and TRBJ2-7; TRBD1 might be the D (5 bases). CDR3 length equals 12 residues. Trimming shortened V by 4 bases and J by 3 bases, and 8 bases separated the two germline ends. CDR1 is SGHRS, CDR2 YFSETQ, per germline.

The genes are TRBV2 and TRBJ2-7, with D maybe TRBD1 (5 bases). Trimming took 3 bases from V and 7 from J, leaving 13 bases between them. CDR1 and CDR2 (germline): SNHLY, FYNNEI. The CDR3 runs to 13 residues. DNA for the CDR3: TGTGCCAGCAGTGAGAGTGTGAAGGGGGAGCAGTACTTC. It specifies CASSESVKGEQYF.

The sample holds a few counts of this clone. This sequence joins TRBV5-6 and TRBJ2-7, with TRBD1 matching 11 bases. Trimming removed 3 bases from V and 3 bases from J; junction bases left unmatched: 5. The length of the CDR3 is 15 residues. Germline lookup yields CDR1 SGHDT and CDR2 YYEEEE. CDR3: CASSSPGTGGYEQYF. CDR3 nucleotide sequence: TGTGCCAGCAGCTCCCCCGGGACAGGGGGCTACGAGCAGTACTTC.

V gene TRBV2 combines with J gene TRBJ1-5; D not certain. This CDR3 contains 13 residues. Between the trimmed V and J ends, which lost 10 bases and 3 bases, there was a span of 13 bases. The germline V gene has CDR1 SNHLY and CDR2 FYNNEI. In nucleotides, the CDR3 is TGTGCCACCTCGACGGTATTCAATCAGCCCCAGCATTTT. Translated: CATSTVFNQPQHF.

The gene calls are TRBV5-1 and TRBJ1-4; D call uncertain. This CDR3 is 17 amino acids long. V dropped 2 bases and J dropped 0 bases, with 14 bases sitting between them. Germline CDR1 reads SGHRS; CDR2 reads YFSETQ. The CDR3 here is CASSLRGREATNEKLFF. CDR3 DNA: TGCGCCAGCAGCTTACGAGGTAGAGAAGCAACTAATGAAAAACTGTTTTTT.

V gene TRBV7-2 combines with J gene TRBJ2-7; the match to TRBD1 covers 9 bases. The V gene's germline CDR1 is SGHTA and CDR2 FQGNSA. This CDR3 comprises 14 residues. With 5 bases clipped from V and 7 bases from J, the junction kept 9 bases outside the gene matches. This CDR3 reads CASSRDRAEREQYF. CDR3 nucleotides: TGTGCCAGCAGCAGGGACAGGGCCGAGAGGGAGCAGTACTTC.

This chain uses TRBV5-4 with TRBJ1-1; tentative D call: TRBD1 (6 bases). The V end lost 0 bases, the J end lost 5 bases, and 14 bases lay between the germline ends. This CDR3 region has 15 residues. CDR1 SGHNT and CDR2 YYREEE come from the germline V gene (reference sequence). The CDR3 DNA sequence: TGTGCCAGCAGCTTGGCCGGGACAATAGGGACTGAAGCTTTCTTT. Translated, it gives CASSLAGTIGTEAFF.